The 15 T cell receptor beta chains presented below share a single source sample, sequenced in a study of OX40 agonist ivuxolimab in advanced cancers. The library was generated by the immunoSEQ multiplex PCR assay. TCRdb carries this immuneACCESS record with in-frame sequences only. Its versions omit some clonotypes, under half of them owing to an unresolved V gene in the studies checked, with the rest unexplained. The table for this sample lists roughly 73,000 clones; around 88% of them were counted only once. Under 2.5% of the sample is in the top ten clones. Here the sequenced sample was CD4+ or CD8+ T cells sorted from blood, taken in a trial of the OX40 agonist ivuxolimab. These receptors were obtained from an adult with an advanced solid tumor such as melanoma, head and neck, liver or kidney cancer.

The V call is TRBV28, the J call TRBJ1-2; D is ambiguous. Germline V gene sequence: CDR1 MDHEN, CDR2 SYDVKM. The CDR3 sequence is 14 residues long. The V end lost 7 bases, the J end lost 4 bases, and 16 bases lay between the germline ends. In DNA form, the CDR3 reads TGTGCCAGCACCCCTCCCGGCAGTCCCTATGGCTACACCTTC. This translates into CASTPPGSPYGYTF.

The chain employs TRBV5-1 and TRBJ1-1; no clear D. Trimming shortened V by 5 bases and J by 5 bases, and 19 bases separated the two germline ends. CDR3 size: 15 residues. Per the germline V gene, CDR1 is SGHRS and CDR2 is YFSETQ. The CDR3 loop is CASSTLGSTQTEAFF. The CDR3 region has the DNA TGCGCCAGCAGTACTTTGGGCAGTACACAAACTGAAGCTTTCTTT. Using reference TRBV5-1 and TRBJ1-1 for the parts outside the CDR3, the full variable domain is KAGVTQTPRYLIKTRGQQVTLSCSPISGHRSVSWYQQTPGQGLQFLFEYFSETQRNKGNFPGRFSGRQFSNSRSEMNVSTLELGDSALYLCASSTLGSTQTEAFFGQGTRLTVV.

This chain joins TRBV27 and TRBJ2-1; 7 bases match TRBD1. CDR3 length equals 16 residues. V lost 5 bases, J lost 6 bases, and 13 bases stayed unmatched. The V gene's germline CDR1 is MNHEY and CDR2 SMNVEV (reference sequence). This CDR3 reads CASSLFGLGQPNEQFF. The CDR3, as DNA: TGTGCCAGCAGTCTGTTTGGGCTGGGACAGCCCAATGAGCAGTTCTTC.

A few counts support this clone. CDR3 coding DNA: TGTGCCAGCAGCCCACAGAGGGGTGCGGCTTTCTTT. Amino acid sequence: CASSPQRGAAFF. V usage is TRBV5-4 and J usage is TRBJ1-1; perhaps TRBD1 as D (5 bases). The germline V and J ends were trimmed by 4 bases and 11 bases, with 15 bases remaining between them. Germline assignment: CDR1 SGHNT and CDR2 YYREEE (reference sequence). The CDR3 extends over 12 amino acids.

In its sample, this clone was seen once. CDR3 DNA sequence: TGCGCCAGCAGCCAAGACGGAGCCAAAAACATTCAGTACTTC. This sequence encodes CASSQDGAKNIQYF. The chain has TRBV4-1 and TRBJ2-4; unclear D gene. Germline values: CDR1 MGHRA, CDR2 YSYEKL. The CDR3 sequence is 14 residues long. The V end lost 0 bases, the J end lost 0 bases, and 3 bases lay between the germline ends.

The V call is TRBV28, the J call TRBJ2-7; the D call may be TRBD1 or TRBD2 (5 bases each). CDR1 is MDHEN, CDR2 SYDVKM, per germline. This CDR3 spans 13 amino acids. Trimming stripped 8 bases from V and 0 bases from J, with 11 bases between. This CDR3 reads CASQGPSSYEQYF. The CDR3 DNA reads as TGTGCCAGCCAGGGACCGAGCTCCTACGAGCAGTACTTC.

The rearrangement joins TRBV19 to TRBJ2-1, with a tentative D call TRBD1 (6 bases). V was clipped by 4 bases and J by 7 bases, with 11 bases between them. Germline lookup yields CDR1 LNHDA and CDR2 SQIVND (reference sequence). The CDR3 is 13 amino acids. The CDR3 is CASSSQGMNEQFF. The CDR3 region has the DNA TGTGCCAGTAGTAGCCAGGGGATGAATGAGCAGTTCTTC.

The rearrangement uses TRBV5-1 and TRBJ1-2; tentative D call: TRBD1 (6 bases). V lost 2 bases, J lost 4 bases, and 9 bases lay in between. Germline lookup yields CDR1 SGHRS and CDR2 YFSETQ. The CDR3 spans 13 residues. CDR3 in DNA: TGCGCCAGCAGCTTACAGGGAACCTATGGCTACACCTTC. Its translation is CASSLQGTYGYTF.

The chain combines TRBV10-3 with TRBJ1-3; D ambiguous. Germline V gives CDR1 ENHRY, CDR2 SYGVKD. The V end was cut by 3 bases, the J end by 2 bases, with 5 bases between. CDR3 length equals 13 residues. DNA of the CDR3: TGTGCCATCAGTGAAAGCCCTGGAAACACCATATATTTT. Its translation: CAISESPGNTIYF.

The chain is built from TRBV21-1 and TRBJ2-1; the DNA was not used to check the table's D call, TRBD2. TRBV21-1 counts as a pseudogene. This CDR3 contains 13 residues. CDR3 sequence (DNA): TGTGCCAGCAGCAAAGCGCGGATTAATGAGCAGTTCTTC. Encoded protein: CASSKARINEQFF.

The chain links TRBV7-2 to TRBJ2-1; 8 positions match TRBD2. This CDR3 has 13 amino acids. Looked up from germline, CDR1 is SGHTA and CDR2 is FQGNSA. With V trimmed by 5 bases and J by 8 bases, 5 bases remained unmatched. In DNA, the CDR3 is TGTGCCAGCAGCAACGGGGGGGTGCATGAGCAGTTCTTC. This gives the protein CASSNGGVHEQFF.

The chain is built from TRBV19 and TRBJ1-1, with 10 bases that match TRBD1. V was clipped by 9 bases and J by 7 bases; unmatched bases: 8. The V gene's germline CDR1 is LNHDA and CDR2 SQIVND (reference sequence). This CDR3 has 13 residues. CDR3 amino acids: CASHGTGVNEAFF. CDR3 bases: TGTGCCAGCCACGGGACAGGGGTTAATGAAGCTTTCTTT.

The chain joins TRBV7-8 to TRBJ2-7, with a tentative D call TRBD1 (6 bases). The ends were cut back, 2 bases at V and 6 bases at J, with 11 bases in the middle. Germline assignment: CDR1 SGHVS and CDR2 FQNEAQ. CDR3 length equals 13 residues. The CDR3 sequence: CASSLTGLLEQYF. CDR3 sequence (DNA): TGTGCCAGCAGCTTAACAGGGTTACTCGAGCAGTACTTC.

Only a few counts were recorded for this clone. As DNA, the CDR3 is TGTGCCACCCTCGAGACTAGCGTCGACACCGGGGAGCTGTTTTTT. Its protein product is CATLETSVDTGELFF. This chain uses TRBV2 with TRBJ2-2, with 8 bases identical to TRBD2. Trimming at V came to 10 bases and at J to 3 bases, leaving 10 bases not matched to a gene. Germline assignment: CDR1 SNHLY and CDR2 FYNNEI. This CDR3 is 15 amino acids long.

The V call is TRBV7-9, the J call TRBJ1-2; possible D gene TRBD1, 5 bases. V was shortened by 4 bases and J by 4 bases, with 16 bases between the two germline ends. The CDR3 sequence is 15 residues long. Germline-derived CDR1 and CDR2 are SEHNR and FQNEAQ (reference sequence). CDR3 DNA sequence: TGTGCCAGCAGCTCAACAGATCCCGGGGGCTATGGCTACACCTTC. It translates to CASSSTDPGGYGYTF.